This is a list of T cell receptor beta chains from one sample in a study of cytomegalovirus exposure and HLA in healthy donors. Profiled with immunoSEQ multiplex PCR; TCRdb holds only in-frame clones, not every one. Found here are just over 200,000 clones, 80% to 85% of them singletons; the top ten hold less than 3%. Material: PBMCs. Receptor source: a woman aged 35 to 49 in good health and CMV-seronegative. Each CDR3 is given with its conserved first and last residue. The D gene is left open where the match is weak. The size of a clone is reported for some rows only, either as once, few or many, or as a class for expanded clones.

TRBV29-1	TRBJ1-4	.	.	CSVRGAVGEKLFF	TGCAGCGTTCGTGGGGCAGTAGGAGAAAAACTGTTTTTT
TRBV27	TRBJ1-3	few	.	CASIPIDKGFFGNTIYF	TGTGCCAGCATTCCCATTGACAAGGGGTTTTTTGGAAACACCATATATTTT
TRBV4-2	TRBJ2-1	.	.	CASSPGQWGNEQFF	TGTGCCAGCAGCCCCGGACAGTGGGGGAATGAGCAGTTCTTC
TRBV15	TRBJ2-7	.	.	CATSRAGFGYEQYF	TGTGCCACCAGCAGAGCCGGGTTTGGCTACGAGCAGTACTTC
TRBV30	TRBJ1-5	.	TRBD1	CAWSTGGWNNQPQHF	TGTGCCTGGAGTACAGGGGGTTGGAACAATCAGCCCCAGCATTTT
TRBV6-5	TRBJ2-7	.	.	CASSSHRGLEQYF	TGTGCCAGCAGTTCCCATAGGGGTCTCGAGCAGTACTTC
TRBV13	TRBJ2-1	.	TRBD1	CASSWGQGEYNEQFF	TGTGCCAGCAGCTGGGGACAGGGGGAGTACAATGAGCAGTTCTTC
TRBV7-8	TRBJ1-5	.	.	CASSLEAQLNQPQHF	TGTGCCAGCAGCTTAGAGGCACAGCTTAATCAGCCCCAGCATTTT
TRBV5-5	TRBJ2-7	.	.	CASSLSLGPEQYF	TGTGCCAGCAGCTTGAGTTTGGGGCCCGAGCAGTACTTC
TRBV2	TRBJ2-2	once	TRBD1	CASGDSPAGELFF	TGTGCCAGTGGGGACAGCCCGGCCGGGGAGCTGTTTTTT
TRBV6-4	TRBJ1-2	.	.	CASSAGNYGYTF	TGTGCCAGCAGTGCAGGGAACTATGGCTACACCTTC
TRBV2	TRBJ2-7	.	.	CASRDSSYEQYF	TGTGCCAGCAGGGACTCCTCCTACGAGCAGTACTTC
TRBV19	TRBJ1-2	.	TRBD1	CASRDRGVGLGYTF	TGTGCCAGTAGAGACAGGGGCGTCGGTCTTGGCTACACCTTC
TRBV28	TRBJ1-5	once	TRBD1	CASSSLSGGRQPQHF	TGTGCCAGCAGTTCTCTCTCAGGGGGCAGGCAGCCCCAGCATTTT
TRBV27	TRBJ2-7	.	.	CATQMRVESEQYF	TGTGCCACCCAGATGCGGGTCGAGTCCGAGCAGTACTTC
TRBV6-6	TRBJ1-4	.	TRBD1	CASREHDRGREKLFF	TGTGCCAGCAGAGAACATGACAGGGGAAGGGAAAAACTGTTTTTT
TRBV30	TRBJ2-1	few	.	CAWGEKRRTKFF	TGTGCCTGGGGCGAAAAGCGGCGTACGAAGTTCTTC
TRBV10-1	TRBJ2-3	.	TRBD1	CASSGDRGVPDTQYF	TGCGCCAGCAGTGGGGACAGGGGGGTACCAGATACGCAGTATTTT
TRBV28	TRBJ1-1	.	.	CASSPLVRTDLDTEAFF	TGTGCCAGCAGTCCCCTAGTAAGGACAGACCTAGACACTGAAGCTTTCTTT
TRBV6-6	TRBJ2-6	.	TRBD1	CASHGQGAAGANVLTF	TGTGCCAGCCACGGACAGGGGGCTGCTGGGGCCAACGTCCTGACTTTC
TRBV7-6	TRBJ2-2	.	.	CASSLAGLTGELFF	TGTGCCAGCAGCTTAGCGGGGCTCACCGGGGAGCTGTTTTTT
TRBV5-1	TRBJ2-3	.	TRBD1	CASSPGQLDTQYF	TGCGCCAGCAGCCCGGGACAGCTAGATACGCAGTATTTT
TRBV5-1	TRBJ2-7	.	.	CASSLAGNLRSYEQYF	TGCGCCAGCAGCTTAGCAGGGAATCTCCGCTCCTACGAGCAGTACTTC
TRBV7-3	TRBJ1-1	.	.	CASSPRGASVNTEAFF	TGTGCCAGCAGCCCCAGGGGCGCCAGCGTGAACACTGAAGCTTTCTTT
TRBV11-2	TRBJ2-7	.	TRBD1	CASSSYRDRSYEQYF	TGTGCCAGCAGCTCGTACCGGGACAGGTCCTACGAGCAGTACTTC
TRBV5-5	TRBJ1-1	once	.	CASSLGTGSFNFEAFF	TGTGCCAGCAGCTTGGGAACCGGGAGCTTTAACTTTGAAGCTTTCTTT
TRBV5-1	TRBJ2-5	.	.	CASSLAPGPQETQYF	TGCGCCAGCAGCTTGGCCCCTGGGCCCCAAGAGACCCAGTACTTC
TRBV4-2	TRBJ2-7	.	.	CASSQEYRAYEQYF	TGTGCCAGCAGCCAAGAGTACAGGGCCTACGAGCAGTACTTC